Included here is one TCR beta chain sequence, with context. Its antigen specificity is not known. Base qualities are not recorded, but no much larger clone differs from it by a single base. The CDR3 has 15 amino acids, counting the end cysteine and phenylalanine. The read is trimmed to its CDR3 DNA, 45 bases read in frame from base 1. V sheds 6 bases and J sheds 5 bases, leaving 17 bases between their ends. For CDR1 and CDR2, the germline V gene lists SNHLY and FYNNEI. The data were taken from a study of Ad26.COV2.S vaccination and SARS-CoV-2 variants (dated by TCRdb to the early 2020s). Regarding the complete study: Donors in the vaccine arm were drawn from COV1001, a multicentre, randomized, double-blind, placebo-controlled phase I-IIa trial testing Ad26.COV2.S in healthy adults. Dosing of Ad26.COV2.S was intramuscular, at either 5x10^10 or 1x10^11 viral particles, delivered as one shot or as two shots spaced 56 days apart. TCRbeta repertoire sequencing served as the tool for gauging how specific and how broad the SARS-CoV-2-reactive T cell receptors were following Ad26.COV2.S vaccination. A total of around 32 samples were included in the TCR-sequenced set, comprising roughly 19 Ad26.COV2.S vaccine recipients, 5 placebo recipients and 8 SARS-CoV-2 convalescent individuals. Trial participants were randomized into five groups of five, in which low-dose or high-dose Ad26.COV2.S was given once or twice, or placebo was given on both occasions. Blinding of investigators to trial group allocation was maintained during experiments and outcome assessment.

The immunoSEQ Assay was the method used to sequence TCRbeta CDR3 regions. After extraction, genomic DNA underwent amplification by bias-controlled multiplex PCR, followed by high-throughput sequencing. As for the original processing: To quantify the absolute abundance of each unique TCRbeta CDR3 region, sequences were collapsed and filtered. T cell fraction was estimated by normalizing TCRbeta template counts to usable DNA, with usable DNA measured through amplification of reference genes found in all nucleated cells. Repertoire TCRs were annotated as SARS-CoV-2-specific when V gene, CDR3 amino acid sequence and J gene were exactly matched to a known reactive TCR set. The reference SARS-CoV-2 TCR set came from MIRA and was filtered for enrichment in COVID-19-positive ImmuneCODE repertoires, removing public or cross-reactive TCRs. Using the MIRA antigens, annotated TCRs were further analysed by specific ORF or by position within an ORF. Breadth was defined as the number of annotated unique rearrangements divided by the total number of unique productive rearrangements, and depth was defined as the summed frequency of the annotated unique rearrangements. Group comparisons of TCR breadth used two-sided Wilcoxon rank-sum tests. TCRdb stores this immuneACCESS table with in-frame sequences only. Part of the clones is absent; in the studies checked, under half of the shortfall reflects unresolved V genes, and no reason is known for the rest. V and J calls and clone size are copied from that table; D and trimming were computed from the DNA. The sample table contains fewer than 400,000 clones; only one count was recorded for approximately 87% of them. Of the sample, 4.5% to 7% is held by the ten largest clones.

Results the study describes overall, beyond this receptor: The study lacked the statistical power to compare responses across vaccine doses or regimens. After vaccination, substantial breadth of spike-specific CD8+ and CD4+ T cell responses was reported. Compared with placebo recipients, Ad26.COV2.S recipients showed higher spike-specific TCR breadth (P = 0.0014). Vaccine and placebo recipients had similar non-spike TCR breadth, a finding consistent with the vaccine containing only spike. The authors noted that the TCR breadth and depth analyses may have underestimated total T cell responses.

The sample's treatment or condition label is to be understood as: around 19 received Ad26.COV2.S at low or high dose, single or two shots; five or six received placebo; per-sample allocation not given. Repertoires of vaccine and placebo recipients were sequenced from samples collected on day 63 after the first injection. Between 29 July and 7 August 2020, Cohort 1b enrolled 20 to 30 adults aged 18-55 years at one site in Boston, USA. Ad26.COV2.S consisted of a replication-incompetent adenovirus type 26 vector by which a prefusion-stabilized SARS-CoV-2 spike protein from the original Wuhan strain was expressed.

This chain is built from TRBV2 and TRBJ2-1; the D gene lacks a confident call. This clonotype was obtained from a person aged 18-65 years who received the Ad26.COV2.S COVID-19 vaccine or a placebo. Here the sequenced sample was peripheral blood, taken in a trial of Ad26.COV2.S vaccine versus placebo. CDR3 region: CASRGTQTIDNEQFF. The bases read TGTGCCAGCAGGGGAACCCAGACGATCGACAATGAGCAGTTCTTC.